This entry lists 20 T cell receptor beta chains sequenced from one sample in a study of T cells in Graves' hyperthyroidism and ophthalmopathy. RNA transcripts provided the source from which TCR beta CDR3 regions were amplified. RT-PCR in the first round (using the HTBI primer set) targeted the TCR CDR3. Each CDR3 protein gets one entry after TCRdb re-called the multiplex PCR reads with MiXCR. In the table there are 600,000 to 650,000 distinct CDR3 sequences, about a fifth of which are singletons. Sequencing input: blood. These receptors came from a man aged 30-40 years with Graves' ophthalmopathy.

V usage is TRBV12-5 and J usage is TRBJ2-5; D gene uncertain. CDR1 and CDR2 from the germline V gene are LGHNT and FRNRAP. Between the trimmed V and J ends, which lost 1 base and 3 bases, there was a span of 3 bases. The CDR3 length is 12 residues. The CDR3 sequence is CASGLGKETQYF. The CDR3, as DNA: TGTGCTAGTGGTTTGGGGAAAGAGACCCAGTACTTC.

V gene TRBV15 combines with J gene TRBJ2-2, with D possibly being TRBD1 (6 bases). V was cut by 5 bases and J by 3 bases, with 16 bases left in between. In germline, CDR1 is LNHNV, CDR2 YYDKDF (reference sequence). The CDR3 consists of 16 residues. In DNA, the CDR3 is TGTGCCACCAGCCCGACCGACAGGCCTGACACCGGGGAGCTGTTTTTT. Translated: CATSPTDRPDTGELFF. Using reference TRBV15 and TRBJ2-2 for the parts outside the CDR3, the full variable domain is DAMVIQNPRYQVTQFGKPVTLSCSQTLNHNVMYWYQQKSSQAPKLLFHYYDKDFNNEADTPDNFQSRRPNTSFCFLDIRSPGLGDTAMYLCATSPTDRPDTGELFFGEGSRLTVL.

There are many counts of this clonotype. The rearrangement uses TRBV11-2 and TRBJ2-1, with TRBD2 identical over 11 bases. This CDR3 is 16 amino acids long. Trimming removed 5 bases from V and 10 bases from J; junction bases left unmatched: 13. The germline V gene has CDR1 SGHAT and CDR2 FQNNGV. This CDR3 is CASSPMTSGISREQFF. In DNA form, the CDR3 reads TGTGCCAGCAGCCCCATGACTAGCGGGATTTCTCGAGAGCAGTTCTTC.

There are many counts of this clonotype. J is TRBJ2-7 and V is TRBV30, with no clear D. This CDR3 spans 10 amino acids. Trimming removed 1 base at V and 4 bases at J, with 2 bases between. Germline assignment: CDR1 GTSNPN and CDR2 SVGIG (reference sequence). The CDR3 region is CAWSGYEQYF. The CDR3, as DNA: TGTGCCTGGAGTGGGTACGAGCAGTACTTC.

The rearrangement uses TRBV5-1 and TRBJ2-2; 12 bases are a match to TRBD1. The CDR3 spans 16 residues. Trimming removed 2 bases from V and 8 bases from J; junction bases left unmatched: 7. CDR1 and CDR2 (germline): SGHRS, YFSETQ. The CDR3 DNA is TGCGCCAGCAGCTTAACCCGGGACAGGGGGCGTGGGGAGCTGTTTTTT. Its translation: CASSLTRDRGRGELFF.

This clonotype was observed many times. This chain joins TRBV3-1 and TRBJ2-3; maybe TRBD2 (6 bases). Deletions cut 0 bases from V and 4 bases from J, with 14 bases between. CDR1 LGHDT and CDR2 YNNKEL come from the germline V gene (reference sequence). The CDR3 sequence is 16 residues long. CDR3 DNA: TGTGCCAGCAGCCAAGATCTTAGGGAGGAACCAGATACGCAGTATTTT. It translates to CASSQDLREEPDTQYF.

This clonotype was counted many times. The chain employs TRBV19 and TRBJ1-1; D not certain. V gave up 6 bases and J gave up 6 bases, with 8 bases separating them. This CDR3 comprises 11 residues. Germline V gene lookup returns CDR1 LNHDA and CDR2 SQIVND (reference sequence). The CDR3 spells CASRLGPEAFF. The CDR3 DNA reads as TGTGCCAGTAGACTAGGTCCTGAAGCTTTCTTT. Full variable domain (outside the CDR3, taken from reference TRBV19 and TRBJ1-1): DGGITQSPKYLFRKEGQNVTLSCEQNLNHDAMYWYRQDPGQGLRLIYYSQIVNDFQKGDIAEGYSVSREKKESFPLTVTSAQKNPTAFYLCASRLGPEAFFGQGTRLTVV.

This sequence joins TRBV28 and TRBJ1-1; D gene uncertain. Germline V gene sequence: CDR1 MDHEN, CDR2 SYDVKM. The CDR3 sequence is 13 residues long. V shed 5 bases and J shed 1 base, with 8 bases lying between them. This CDR3 is CASSHQENTEAFF. CDR3 DNA sequence: TGTGCCAGCAGTCACCAGGAGAACACTGAAGCTTTCTTT.

V is TRBV3-1 and J is TRBJ2-5, with 10 bases matching TRBD1. The germline CDR1 and CDR2 sequences are LGHDT and YNNKEL (reference sequence). This CDR3 is 15 amino acids long. The V and J ends lost 6 bases and 4 bases, in that order; junction bases with no gene match: 8. This CDR3 is CASRSGTGVTETQYF. The CDR3 nucleotides are TGTGCCAGCAGAAGTGGGACAGGGGTTACAGAGACCCAGTACTTC.

CDR3 in DNA: TGTGCCAGCAGTTACCTTCTTTATGCGCTATTCGGGCGAGACCAGTACTTC. This codes for CASSYLLYALFGRDQYF. The V and J genes are TRBV6-5 and TRBJ2-5; D remains ambiguous. Germline lookup yields CDR1 MNHEY and CDR2 SVGAGI. Trimming left V 2 bases short and J 10 bases short, with 26 bases between. CDR3 size: 17 residues.

This clonotype was counted only a few times. This chain joins TRBV20-1 and TRBJ1-2, with D unclear. This CDR3 spans 14 amino acids. The germline V gene has CDR1 DFQATT and CDR2 SNEGSKA (reference sequence). V was clipped by 3 bases and J by 5 bases, with 16 bases between them. CDR3 bases: TGCAGTGCTAGTGGGGTGTCCCTGATATATGGCTACACCTTC. Protein sequence: CSASGVSLIYGYTF.

The J gene is TRBJ2-6, the V gene TRBV28; D not resolved. The CDR3 runs 14 residues. Trimming removed 7 bases from V and 0 bases from J, with 7 bases in between. The V gene's germline CDR1 is MDHEN and CDR2 SYDVKM. This CDR3 is CASKISSGANVLTF. The CDR3 bases are TGTGCCAGCAAGATAAGCTCTGGGGCCAACGTCCTGACTTTC.

The V gene is TRBV4-1, the J gene TRBJ2-7, with a weak D call TRBD2 (7 bases). Trimming removed 4 bases at V and 3 bases at J, with 16 bases between. This CDR3 contains 15 residues. Germline CDR1 is MGHRA and CDR2 is YSYEKL. The CDR3 reads CASSLSGTPDYEQYF. CDR3 nucleotides: TGCGCCAGCAGCCTGAGCGGGACACCCGACTACGAGCAGTACTTC.

This clonotype was observed a handful of times. The V and J genes are TRBV10-3 and TRBJ1-1; 9 bases match TRBD1. V trimming: 6 bases; J trimming: 6 bases; junction bases outside the gene matches: 11. The CDR3 is 15 residues long. In germline, CDR1 is ENHRY, CDR2 SYGVKD. CDR3 loop: CAIRGGDRATAEAFF. As DNA, the CDR3 is TGTGCCATCAGGGGGGGGGACAGGGCGACCGCTGAAGCTTTCTTT.

In this sample, this clonotype turned up a few times. The chain has TRBV7-9 and TRBJ2-7; 8 nucleotides match TRBD1. Per the germline V gene, CDR1 is SEHNR and CDR2 is FQNEAQ (reference sequence). V shed 4 bases, J shed 2 bases, and the junction held 10 bases outside the gene matches. The CDR3 sequence is 16 residues long. The CDR3 DNA reads TGTGCCAGCAGCTCACTCGGACAGGGCATGACCTACGAGCAGTACTTC. This encodes CASSSLGQGMTYEQYF.

The CDR3 reads CASSLATHTGELFF. As DNA, the CDR3 is TGCGCCAGCAGCTTAGCGACTCACACCGGGGAGCTGTTTTTT. V gene TRBV5-1 combines with J gene TRBJ2-2; the D is unclear. The ends were cut back, 2 bases at V and 3 bases at J, with 8 bases in the middle. The germline CDR1 and CDR2 sequences are SGHRS and YFSETQ. The CDR3 loop spans 14 amino acids.

The sample holds a few counts of this clonotype. This chain connects TRBV19 to TRBJ2-1, with 15 nucleotides matching TRBD2. Trimming at V came to 5 bases and at J to 9 bases, leaving 11 bases not matched to a gene. Germline V CDR1 and CDR2: LNHDA, SQIVND (reference sequence). The CDR3 contains 17 residues. CDR3 in amino acids: CASSPHTGLAGGSEQFF. CDR3 coding DNA: TGTGCCAGTAGTCCACACACAGGACTAGCGGGAGGGTCTGAGCAGTTCTTC.

This rearrangement joins TRBV7-9 to TRBJ1-1; D not certain. The germline gives CDR1 SEHNR, CDR2 FQNEAQ (reference sequence). The CDR3 runs to 14 residues. Trimming stripped 2 bases from V and 7 bases from J, with 14 bases between. Here the CDR3 reads CASSLSTALGEAFF. The CDR3 DNA sequence: TGTGCCAGCAGCTTAAGTACGGCACTCGGTGAAGCTTTCTTT. Based on the CDR3 plus reference TRBV7-9 and TRBJ1-1, the full variable domain is DTGVSQNPRHKITKRGQNVTFRCDPISEHNRLYWYRQTLGQGPEFLTYFQNEAQLEKSRLLSDRFSAERPKGSFSTLEIQRTEQGDSAMYLCASSLSTALGEAFFGQGTRLTVV.

CDR3 nucleotide sequence: TGTGCCAGCAGTGAATATGAAGGACTAGCGGGAGAAGGGCAGTACTTC. This encodes CASSEYEGLAGEGQYF. The chain couples TRBV2 to TRBJ2-7; 13 bases line up with TRBD2. The CDR3 consists of 16 residues. With 2 bases clipped from V and 9 bases from J, the junction kept 10 bases outside the gene matches. In germline, CDR1 is SNHLY, CDR2 FYNNEI.

This clonotype has more than one count but fewer than ten. The genes are TRBV30 and TRBJ2-1; D is possibly TRBD1 (7 bases). Looked up from germline, CDR1 is GTSNPN and CDR2 is SVGIG (reference sequence). Between the trimmed V and J ends, which lost 4 bases and 8 bases, there was a span of 12 bases. The CDR3 contains 12 residues. The CDR3 sequence: CAWTGGGDEQFF. CDR3 nucleotides: TGTGCCTGGACAGGGGGAGGCGATGAGCAGTTCTTC.